The T cell receptor (beta chain) under discussion was sequenced for a study of CD8 T cells in ankylosing spondylitis (dated by TCRdb to the late 2010s). General notes on the study: T cell receptor beta repertoires were profiled in healthy donors and ankylosing spondylitis patients so that disease-linked TCR variants could be found. The whole study cohort included under 140 healthy donors and 20 to 30 ankylosing spondylitis patients. Peripheral blood was sampled, and synovial fluid was additionally collected from ankylosing spondylitis patients.

The full study reports these points: Some of the motif variants had been reported before in the synovial fluid and blood of reactive arthritis patients, a finding that suggests common disease-initiation mechanisms. The disease-linked clones had a CD8+ phenotype and were found at relatively low frequencies in peripheral blood. A TCR beta motif of several highly homologous amino acid variants appeared characteristic of blood from ankylosing spondylitis patients. The disease-linked clones were reported to be significantly enriched in matched synovial fluid samples from ankylosing spondylitis patients.

V gives up 0 bases and J gives up 1 base, and the segment between their germline ends measures 4 bases. The CDR3 spans 13 residues, from the cysteine through the phenylalanine. The entry retains the CDR3 DNA only, 39 bases that are in frame from base 1. CDR1 is given as SGDLS and CDR2 as YYNGEE, both from the germline V gene. Sequencer: Illumina HiSeq 2500. TCR beta libraries were prepared by quantitative 5'-RACE with molecular barcodes. As for the original processing: A new computational method based on a probabilistic model of VDJ rearrangement was used to identify disease-linked TCR variants. TCRdb reanalyzed the raw reads on its own, using fastp at Q25 for trimming and MiXCR for clone calling, and kept in-frame beta chains. Each CDR3 protein gets just one entry, which takes the most common genes and DNA from the rows behind it. The V and J calls and clone size are TCRdb's, not the authors'. Recorded for this sample are just over 300,000 distinct CDR3 sequences; less than 25% of them occurred a single time. Under 4% of the sample is taken by the ten largest.

This clonotype has just a few counts. Its antigen has not been determined. Per-base quality was not reported, and no clone a single base away is much larger than it. The sequenced material came from blood, either unsorted or a sorted T cell fraction (not recorded which). In this chain, TRBV9 is recombined with TRBJ1-2; no D gene call is confident. This receptor was obtained from a female donor with ankylosing spondylitis or in good health (not recorded which). The DNA sequence follows: TGTGCCAGCAGCGTAGATCTTAACTATGGCTACACCTTC. Its translation reads: CASSVDLNYGYTF.